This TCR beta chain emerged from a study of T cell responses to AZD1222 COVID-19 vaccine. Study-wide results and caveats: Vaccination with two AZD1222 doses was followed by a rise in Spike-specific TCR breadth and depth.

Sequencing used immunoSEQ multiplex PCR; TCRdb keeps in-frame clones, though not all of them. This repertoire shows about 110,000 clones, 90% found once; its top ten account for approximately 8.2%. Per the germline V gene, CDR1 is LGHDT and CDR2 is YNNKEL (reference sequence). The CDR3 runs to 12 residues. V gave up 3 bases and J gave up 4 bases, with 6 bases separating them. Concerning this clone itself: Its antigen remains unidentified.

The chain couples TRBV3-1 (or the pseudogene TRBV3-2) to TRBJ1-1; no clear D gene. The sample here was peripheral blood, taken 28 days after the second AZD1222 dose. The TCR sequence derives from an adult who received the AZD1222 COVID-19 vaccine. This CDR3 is CASSQEATEAFF. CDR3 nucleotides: TGTGCCAGCAGCCAGGAGGCCACTGAAGCTTTCTTT.